This T cell receptor beta chain derives from a study of blood T cells in healthy people across ages (dated by TCRdb to 2014 to 2015). Some background on the complete study: In model experiments, template switching captured about one uniquely barcoded TCR beta cDNA molecule for every two T cells. The study analyzed two additional independent replicas of 1 million unique cDNA reads from the same blood draw for two donors, one aged 18 to 29 and one aged 80 or older. The donors were split into four age groups: young (average 16 years), middle-aged (more than 35), aged (62) and long-lived (roughly 86). Using deep sequencing normalized with unique cDNA molecular identifiers, the study measured how TCR beta repertoire diversity changes with age. To avoid experimental bias, donors of different ages were distributed randomly across sequencing lanes. What the authors observed across the whole study: The percentage of naive T cells measured by flow cytometry correlated strongly with observed TCR beta diversity. Observed TCR beta diversity per million T cells fell roughly linearly with age, and a significant reduction was already apparent by age about 36. Compared with the aged group, the long-lived group had more naive CD4+ T cells, fewer expanded clones and increased TCR diversity, a pattern suggesting age selection. The CMV infection status of donors was not known, potentially confounding age-related changes in expanded clonotypes. Conclusive comparison of naive and antigen-experienced compartments was prevented by the profiling of bulk unsorted PBMCs. Total diversity estimates from one million sequenced T cells were considered lower bounds and underestimates.

CDR1 SGHNT and CDR2 YYREEE were looked up in the germline V gene (reference sequence). From cysteine to phenylalanine, the CDR3 is 16 amino acids long. Only CDR3 DNA is held: 48 bases, read in frame from base 1. Donors were 30 to 45 systemically healthy Caucasian individuals from Russia aged roughly 6 to 100 years. Each donor gave ten milliliters of peripheral blood, drawn into EDTA-treated Vacutainer tubes. PBMCs were isolated by Ficoll-Paque density-gradient centrifugation, with at least 6 million obtained per sample. Total RNA, at least 6 micrograms per sample, was extracted from PBMCs with Trizol reagent. For every donor, flow cytometry on a PBMC aliquot measured the percentage of naive CD45RAhigh/CD27high T cells. Comments on this clonotype: The antigen it recognizes is unknown. Base quality data are lacking; no much larger clone is found one base away.

Library construction relied on 5' RACE. Instrument used: Illumina HiSeq 2500. A second PCR of roughly 6 to 12 cycles was run with a J-beta primer mix and a sample-barcoded 5' primer. A unique molecular identifier was introduced onto each TCR beta cDNA molecule by a template-switch 5' adaptor carrying 12 random nucleotides. Each sample yielded at least 3 million CDR3-containing paired-end reads. The Mint cDNA synthesis kit, primed by a TRBC-specific oligonucleotide, was used to synthesize first-strand cDNA from all RNA. Following uracil-DNA glycosylase treatment, all cDNA underwent a first 18-cycle PCR with the universal primers M1SS and BC2_uni_R. The published analysis was carried out like this. For normalization, 1 million high-quality reads were randomly selected from each sample, with every read carrying a distinct molecular identifier. Reads with shared molecular identifiers were discarded instead of being binned into consensus sequences. MiTCR, set to a Q25 quality threshold and the strictest error-elimination algorithm, was used for CDR3 identification, clonotype clustering and error correction. A nonparametric unseen species model using Euler transformation provided a lower-bound estimate of total TCR beta diversity. TCRdb handled the public reads itself, with Q25 trimming in fastp and clone calling in MiXCR, and kept productive beta chains. Each entry is one CDR3 protein sequence, shown with its most common DNA and genes. These V and J calls are TCRdb output, not the study's own analysis. The sample table records more than 700,000 distinct CDR3 sequences; around 50% of these occur just once. The ten largest clones take up roughly 20% of the sample.

The origin of this receptor is a man aged 80 or over in good health. This chain is built from TRBV5-4 and TRBJ2-4, and 7 junctional nucleotides match TRBD2. The tail of the sequence fits TRBJ2-5 better, so the J call may be wrong. The sample comprised blood. The nucleotide sequence is TGTGCCAGCAGCTTGGGTGCGGCTAGCGGACAAGAGACCCAGTACTTC. Translated, it reads CASSLGAASGQETQYF.